What follows are 27 T cell receptor beta chains derived from one specimen sequenced in a study of cytomegalovirus exposure and HLA in healthy donors (dated by TCRdb to 2017 to 2019). The library was made by the immunoSEQ multiplex PCR assay. A mixture of 60 forward primers for TCR Vbeta segments and 13 reverse primers for TCR Jbeta segments was used in the multiplex PCR. The immuneACCESS repertoire file appears here via TCRdb, limited to in-frame rearrangements. These files lack a portion of the clones; in checked studies, under half of the deficit traces to unresolved V genes, and the cause of the others is not known. The sample yields 200,000 to 250,000 clones; roughly four fifths were counted once. 0.2% to 0.25% of the sample rests with the top ten. The sequencing input was PBMCs. The receptors shown here come from a girl aged 2 to 10 in good health and CMV-seronegative.

This chain joins TRBV19 and TRBJ2-3, with TRBD2 matching over 12 bases. The CDR3 extends over 15 amino acids. Germline CDR1 is LNHDA and CDR2 is SQIVND (reference sequence). V gave up 4 bases and J gave up 4 bases; unmatched junction bases: 3. The CDR3 sequence is CASSTGLAGSDTQYF. CDR3 coding DNA: TGTGCCAGTAGTACCGGACTAGCGGGATCAGATACGCAGTATTTT.

This chain connects TRBV29-1 to TRBJ2-1, with TRBD2 matching 9 bases. CDR1 is SQVTM, CDR2 ANQGSEA, per germline. Trimming at V came to 4 bases and at J to 7 bases, leaving 8 bases not matched to a gene. The CDR3 totals 14 residues. CDR3 coding DNA: TGCAGCGTTGTCGGGACTAGCATCAGGAATGAGCAGTTCTTC. This sequence encodes CSVVGTSIRNEQFF.

This chain links TRBV6-5 with TRBJ2-1; TRBD2 agrees at 11 bases. Trimming removed 5 bases from V and 8 bases from J; junction bases left unmatched: 5. CDR1 MNHEY and CDR2 SVGAGI come from the germline V gene. The length of the CDR3 is 14 residues. CDR3 DNA sequence: TGTGCCAGCAGTCCTAGCGGGAGGCTATATGAGCAGTTCTTC. Translating gives CASSPSGRLYEQFF.

This clone turned up a few times. The J gene is TRBJ2-7, the V gene TRBV5-6, with D unclear. The CDR3 is 11 residues long. Germline-derived CDR1 and CDR2 are SGHDT and YYEEEE. Trimming stripped 2 bases from V and 5 bases from J, with 5 bases between. CDR3 protein: CASSFRDEQYF. The CDR3, as DNA: TGTGCCAGCAGCTTCCGAGACGAGCAGTACTTC. Looking up the rest from reference TRBV5-6 and TRBJ2-7 gives the full variable domain: DAGVTQSPTHLIKTRGQQVTLRCSPKSGHDTVSWYQQALGQGPQFIFQYYEEEERQRGNFPDRFSGHQFPNYSSELNVNALLLGDSALYLCASSFRDEQYFGPGTRLTVT.

This clone showed up just once. This sequence joins TRBV5-5 and TRBJ2-7; D remains ambiguous. CDR3 length: 13 residues. Germline-derived CDR1 and CDR2 are SGHKS and YYEKEE (reference sequence). The V end was cut by 4 bases, the J end by 5 bases, with 13 bases between. CDR3: CASSATALDEQYF. The DNA for the CDR3 is TGTGCCAGCAGCGCTACAGCTCTCGACGAGCAGTACTTC.

For this clone: The identical CDR3 is also encoded by other nucleotide sequences in the sample. V and J are TRBV5-1 and TRBJ1-1; no clear D. The germline V gene encodes CDR1 SGHRS and CDR2 YFSETQ. V lost 0 bases, J lost 0 bases, and 9 bases lay in between. The CDR3 has 15 residues. CDR3: CASSLGSTLNTEAFF. The CDR3 DNA reads TGCGCCAGCAGCTTGGGCTCAACTCTGAACACTGAAGCTTTCTTT.

V usage is TRBV7-9 and J usage is TRBJ2-5, with 13 positions matching TRBD2. Germline CDR1 is SEHNR and CDR2 is FQNEAQ (reference sequence). The trim removed 5 bases at V and 5 bases at J, leaving 8 bases unmatched. The CDR3 is 16 residues long. CDR3 in amino acids: CASSAGTSGEGETQYF. CDR3 in DNA: TGTGCCAGCAGCGCCGGGACTAGCGGGGAGGGGGAGACCCAGTACTTC. The full variable domain, rest sourced from reference TRBV7-9 and TRBJ2-5, is DTGVSQNPRHKITKRGQNVTFRCDPISEHNRLYWYRQTLGQGPEFLTYFQNEAQLEKSRLLSDRFSAERPKGSFSTLEIQRTEQGDSAMYLCASSAGTSGEGETQYFGPGTRLLVL.

This clone has a single count. The CDR3 sequence: CASSVNRGLAEAFF. The CDR3 DNA reads TGTGCCAGCAGTGTTAACAGGGGGCTGGCTGAAGCTTTCTTT. The genes are TRBV6-1 and TRBJ1-1, with 9 nucleotides matching TRBD1. This CDR3 is built from 14 residues. Per the germline V gene, CDR1 is MNHNS and CDR2 is SASEGT. The J segment lost 6 bases and the V segment lost 4 bases, leaving 6 bases of the junction unmatched.

The chain has TRBV18 and TRBJ2-3, with 7 bases that match TRBD1. CDR1 is KGHSH and CDR2 is LQKENI in the germline V gene. J gave up 0 bases and V 3 bases, and 3 bases lay outside the gene matches. The CDR3 has 15 amino acids. The CDR3 reads CASSPGQLSTDTQYF. The DNA for the CDR3 is TGTGCCAGCTCACCGGGACAGTTAAGCACAGATACGCAGTATTTT.

V is TRBV10-2 and J is TRBJ1-2, with 7 bases fitting TRBD1. V dropped 3 bases and J dropped 8; count of bases not matched to a gene: 6. The CDR3 is 13 residues long. Per the germline V gene, CDR1 is WSHSY and CDR2 is SAAADI. The CDR3 coding sequence is TGCGCCAGCAGTGAAACAGGGGATCGGGGCTACACCTTC. It codes for CASSETGDRGYTF.

V is TRBV4-1 and J is TRBJ2-7; 13 bases map to TRBD2. Losses at the gene ends were 4 bases for V and 2 bases for J; bases not matched to a gene: 5. CDR1 is MGHRA, CDR2 YSYEKL, per germline. This CDR3 contains 16 residues. The CDR3 DNA follows: TGCGCCAGCAGCCTATCCGGGACTAGCGGGGCCTACGAGCAGTACTTC. It yields the protein CASSLSGTSGAYEQYF.

In nucleotides, the CDR3 is TGCGCCAGCAGTGGTTCCGGTTACGAGCAGTACTTC. It codes for CASSGSGYEQYF. The V and J genes are TRBV10-1 and TRBJ2-7; no definite D call. CDR1 and CDR2 (germline): WNHNN, SYGVQD (reference sequence). Trimming shortened V by 4 bases and J by 4 bases, and 8 bases separated the two germline ends. The CDR3 consists of 12 residues.

V is TRBV9 and J is TRBJ2-5; no clear D. TRBJ2-7 explains the end of the DNA better; the J call may be wrong. CDR3 length: 13 residues. CDR1 and CDR2 from the germline V gene are SGDLS and YYNGEE. The CDR3 DNA reads TGTGCCAGCAGCCCAAAGCCCATCTACGAGCAGTACTTC. This translates into CASSPKPIYEQYF.

The V call is TRBV5-4, the J call TRBJ2-7, with a tentative D call TRBD1 (6 bases). Per germline, CDR1 SGHNT and CDR2 YYREEE (reference sequence). V lost 4 bases, J lost 5 bases, and 22 bases lay in between. The CDR3 length is 16 residues. The CDR3 DNA is TGTGCCAGCAGCCGCGATCGAGGGGGACGGGTCCACGAGCAGTACTTC. Translation gives CASSRDRGGRVHEQYF.

This clone was seen once. The CDR3, as DNA: TGTGCCAGCAGTGAAGCCCTTTGGATCAGGGCTGGAAACACCATATATTTT. It translates to CASSEALWIRAGNTIYF. This chain connects TRBV2 to TRBJ1-3, with TRBD1 as a possible D gene (5 bases). In germline, CDR1 is SNHLY, CDR2 FYNNEI. V lost 0 bases, J lost 2 bases, and 14 bases lay in between. The CDR3 is 17 amino acids.

This clone has a single count. The gene calls are TRBV29-1 and TRBJ2-3; 10 bases agree with TRBD2. The trim removed 4 bases at V and 2 bases at J, leaving 6 bases unmatched. The CDR3 sequence is 15 residues long. Germline CDR1 is SQVTM and CDR2 is ANQGSEA. The CDR3 reads CSVVLAGANTDTQYF. Here the CDR3 DNA reads TGCAGCGTTGTCCTAGCGGGAGCGAACACAGATACGCAGTATTTT.

J is TRBJ1-4 and V is TRBV2, with D unclear. CDR1 and CDR2 (germline): SNHLY, FYNNEI. Trimming removed 4 bases from V and 7 bases from J, with 16 bases in between. The CDR3 length is 15 residues. CDR3 sequence (DNA): TGTGCCAGCAGTGCATCACAGCAAGCTTCTGAAAAACTGTTTTTT. Its translation: CASSASQQASEKLFF.

The rearrangement joins TRBV30 to TRBJ1-2; 7 positions agree with TRBD1. Germline trimming cut 5 bases from V and 7 bases from J; bases unmatched to any gene: 7. Germline CDR1 GTSNPN, CDR2 SVGIG (reference sequence). The CDR3 spans 12 residues. The CDR3 bases are TGTGCCTGGGCAAAGGGGGCCGGTGGCTACACCTTC. This codes for CAWAKGAGGYTF.

The J gene is TRBJ2-2, the V gene TRBV4-1; D possibly corresponds to TRBD2 (6 bases). CDR1 MGHRA and CDR2 YSYEKL come from the germline V gene. Between the trimmed V and J ends, which lost 5 bases and 6 bases, there was a span of 31 bases. CDR3 length: 20 amino acids. The CDR3 reads CASSRYGGKYRVDGPGELFF. CDR3 coding DNA: TGCGCCAGCAGCAGATACGGAGGGAAGTATCGGGTTGACGGGCCCGGGGAGCTGTTTTTT.

The chain links TRBV4-1 to TRBJ2-1; D is undetermined. This CDR3 comprises 14 residues. The V and J ends lost 1 base and 8 bases respectively, with 12 bases between them. CDR1 and CDR2 (germline): MGHRA, YSYEKL. The CDR3 nucleotides are TGCGCCAGCAGCCAAGGTATTCGGTCGGATGAGCAGTTCTTC. Translated: CASSQGIRSDEQFF.

This clone came up a few times. This rearrangement joins TRBV13 to TRBJ2-7; 8 bases fit TRBD1. CDR1 is PRHDT, CDR2 FYEKMQ, per germline (reference sequence). There are 14 residues in the CDR3. Trimming at V came to 5 bases and at J to 7 bases, leaving 10 bases not matched to a gene. The CDR3 region is CASSAQGAGREQYF. For the CDR3, the DNA is TGTGCCAGCAGCGCCCAGGGGGCTGGGAGGGAGCAGTACTTC. Full variable domain (rest looked up from reference TRBV13 and TRBJ2-7): AAGVIQSPRHLIKEKRETATLKCYPIPRHDTVYWYQQGPGQDPQFLISFYEKMQSDKGSIPDRFSAQQFSDYHSELNMSSLELGDSALYFCASSAQGAGREQYFGPGTRLTVT.

In its sample, this clone was seen once. The CDR3 DNA follows: TGTGCCAGCAGCTTAGCCACACCCCCCAATGAGCAGTTCTTC. It is translated as CASSLATPPNEQFF. This chain connects TRBV7-9 to TRBJ2-1; no firm D call. V was trimmed by 0 bases and J by 6 bases, leaving 9 bases between them. The CDR3 has 14 amino acids. Germline V lookup: CDR1 SEHNR, CDR2 FQNEAQ (reference sequence).

The rearrangement uses TRBV5-6 and TRBJ2-3, with 8 bases lining up with TRBD1. CDR3 size: 15 residues. CDR1 is SGHDT, CDR2 YYEEEE, per germline. Trimming removed 3 bases from V and 0 bases from J; junction bases left unmatched: 3. The CDR3 DNA sequence: TGTGCCAGCAGCTGGACAGGGCTGAGCACAGATACGCAGTATTTT. The encoded protein is CASSWTGLSTDTQYF.

V gene TRBV6-6 combines with J gene TRBJ2-7; 11 nucleotides line up with TRBD2. Germline-derived CDR1 and CDR2 are MNHNY and SVGAGI (reference sequence). The CDR3 covers 16 residues. Losses at the gene ends were 8 bases for V and 3 bases for J; bases not matched to a gene: 12. CDR3 sequence: CASYHISSGRNYEQYF. CDR3 DNA: TGTGCCAGCTATCACATCTCTAGCGGGAGGAACTACGAGCAGTACTTC.

This clone was picked up a small number of times. The rearrangement uses TRBV2 and TRBJ2-5, with D possibly matching TRBD1 (6 bases). The CDR3 covers 14 residues. V was pared by 7 bases and J by 0 bases, with 12 bases between. Germline CDR1 is SNHLY and CDR2 is FYNNEI. The CDR3 reads CASIGTPDQETQYF. CDR3 nucleotide sequence: TGTGCCAGCATCGGGACACCAGACCAAGAGACCCAGTACTTC.

The genes are TRBV29-1 and TRBJ1-5; no clear D. Germline lookup yields CDR1 SQVTM and CDR2 ANQGSEA. The CDR3 contains 12 residues. V shed 7 bases and J shed 2 bases, with 9 bases lying between them. This CDR3 reads CSAAQGNQPQHF. The CDR3 nucleotides read TGCAGCGCAGCCCAGGGCAATCAGCCCCAGCATTTT.

This clone came up a few times. Other DNA sequences in the sample encode the same CDR3. The chain carries TRBV25-1 and TRBJ1-6, with D hard to call. The CDR3 contains 14 residues. CDR1 and CDR2 (germline): MGHDK, SYGVNS. V lost 6 bases to trimming and J lost 2 bases, with 8 bases between them. The CDR3 loop reads CASSAGPYNSPLHF. The CDR3 DNA follows: TGTGCCAGCAGCGCAGGTCCCTATAATTCACCCCTCCACTTT.